The source of this TCR beta chain is a study of blood T cell repertoires in COVID-19. The protocol was immunoSEQ multiplex PCR, while the TCRdb copy is restricted to in-frame clones and leaves out a portion. The sample comprises 7,000 to 8,500 clones, around 90% of which are singletons, and 5.5% to 7% rests with the top ten. The material sequenced was peripheral blood. The source of this sequence is a woman in her 50s with active or convalescent COVID-19.

CDR3 sequence reads: CASSEGRGTEAFF. Here the CDR3 DNA reads TGTGCCAGCAGTGAGGGAAGGGGCACTGAAGCTTTCTTT. This sequence joins TRBV6-4 and TRBJ1-1; tentative D call: TRBD1 (5 bases). Germline loops: CDR1 MRHNA, CDR2 SNTAGT. Trimming removed 3 bases from V and 4 bases from J, with 9 bases in between. The length of the CDR3 is 13 residues.